The clone carrying this T cell receptor beta chain was seen ten or more times. Its antigen remains unknown. Other nucleotide sequences in the sample specify the same CDR3. The entry originates in a study of metastatic and nonmetastatic thyroid tumors. Study at large: Peripheral blood and tumor or nodule samples from malignant and benign thyroid patients were compared. Study outcomes and limitations: Reportedly, malignant thyroid tumors had significantly higher TCR beta diversity than benign nodules, in blood and tumor.

In the authors' methods: Differences in CDR3 between clinicopathological groups were drawn on to build a classifier intended to discriminate distant-metastatic papillary thyroid cancer patients. TCRdb reprocessed the PCR reads using MiXCR. These V and J calls rely on TCRdb rather than the paper's analysis. The sample records about 16,000 clones, around 13% being singletons. Between the trimmed V and J ends, which lost 5 bases and 8 bases, there was a span of 13 bases. Germline loops: CDR1 SGHVS, CDR2 FQNEAQ. The CDR3 is 13 residues long. Every patient underwent thyroid surgery untreated. The sequencing input was tumor tissue. The receptor was isolated from a female donor with papillary thyroid cancer or a benign thyroid nodule (not recorded which). Some clones in this sample may be carry-over from other donors' samples. The genes are TRBV7-8 and TRBJ2-1; no definite D call. This chain's CDR3 is CASSPPRTDEQFF. The CDR3 DNA reads as TGTGCCAGCAGCCCACCTAGAACCGATGAGCAGTTCTTC.